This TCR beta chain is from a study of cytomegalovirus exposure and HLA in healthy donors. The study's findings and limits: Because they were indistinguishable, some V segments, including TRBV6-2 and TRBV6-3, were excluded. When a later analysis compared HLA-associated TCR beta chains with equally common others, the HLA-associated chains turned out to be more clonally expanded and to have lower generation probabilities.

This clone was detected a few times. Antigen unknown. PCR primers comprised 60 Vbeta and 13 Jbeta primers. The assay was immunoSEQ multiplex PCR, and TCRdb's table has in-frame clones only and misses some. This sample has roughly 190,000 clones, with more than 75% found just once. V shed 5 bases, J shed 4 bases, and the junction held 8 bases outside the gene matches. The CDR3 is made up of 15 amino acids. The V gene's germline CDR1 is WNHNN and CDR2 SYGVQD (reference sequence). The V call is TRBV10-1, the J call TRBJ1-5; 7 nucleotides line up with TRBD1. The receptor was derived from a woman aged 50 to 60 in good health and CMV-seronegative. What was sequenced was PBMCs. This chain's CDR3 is CASSLRQGPNQPQHF. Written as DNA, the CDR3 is TGCGCCAGCAGTCTGAGACAGGGCCCTAATCAGCCCCAGCATTTT.